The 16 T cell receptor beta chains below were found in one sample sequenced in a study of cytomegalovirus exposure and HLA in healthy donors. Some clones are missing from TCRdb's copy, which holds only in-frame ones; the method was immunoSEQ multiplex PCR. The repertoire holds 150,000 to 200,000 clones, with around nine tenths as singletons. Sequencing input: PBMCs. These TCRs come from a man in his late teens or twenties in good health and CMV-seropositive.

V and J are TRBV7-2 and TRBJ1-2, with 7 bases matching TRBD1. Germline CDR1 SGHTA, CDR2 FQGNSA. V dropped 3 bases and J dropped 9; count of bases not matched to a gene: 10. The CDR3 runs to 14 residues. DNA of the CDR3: TGTGCCAGCAGCTTGCGAACAGGGGTGTCGAGCTACACCTTC. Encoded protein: CASSLRTGVSSYTF.

The CDR3, as DNA: TGCGCCAGCAGCCAAAGGGGACAGGTGAATGAAAAACTGTTTTTT. Translation gives CASSQRGQVNEKLFF. The gene calls are TRBV4-1 and TRBJ1-4, with TRBD1 matching 8 bases. With V trimmed by 2 bases and J by 5 bases, 4 bases remained unmatched. Germline CDR1 reads MGHRA; CDR2 reads YSYEKL. The CDR3 runs 15 residues.

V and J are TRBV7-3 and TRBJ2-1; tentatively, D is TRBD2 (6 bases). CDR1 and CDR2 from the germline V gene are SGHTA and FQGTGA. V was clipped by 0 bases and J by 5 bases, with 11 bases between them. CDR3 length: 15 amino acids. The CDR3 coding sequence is TGTGCCAGCAGCTTAACCGGGGGAGTGGACAATGAGCAGTTCTTC. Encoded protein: CASSLTGGVDNEQFF. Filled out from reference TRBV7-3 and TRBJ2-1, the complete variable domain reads GAGVSQTPSNKVTEKGKYVELRCDPISGHTALYWYRQSLGQGPEFLIYFQGTGAADDSGLPNDRFFAVRPEGSVSTLKIQRTERGDSAVYLCASSLTGGVDNEQFFGPGTRLTVL.

Written as DNA, the CDR3 is TGCGCCAGCAGCCCCTGGACAGGTGGTAATCAGCCCCAGCATTTT. It is translated as CASSPWTGGNQPQHF. The genes are TRBV4-3 and TRBJ1-5, with 7 bases that match TRBD1. Germline V gene sequence: CDR1 LGHNA, CDR2 YSLEER. The CDR3 length is 15 residues. The V and J ends lost 4 bases and 4 bases, in that order; junction bases with no gene match: 7.

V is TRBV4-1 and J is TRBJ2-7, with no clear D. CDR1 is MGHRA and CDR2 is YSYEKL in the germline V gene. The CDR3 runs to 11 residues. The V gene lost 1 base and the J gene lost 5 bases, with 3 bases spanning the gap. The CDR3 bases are TGCGCCAGCAGCCAAGGTAACGAGCAGTACTTC. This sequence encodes CASSQGNEQYF.

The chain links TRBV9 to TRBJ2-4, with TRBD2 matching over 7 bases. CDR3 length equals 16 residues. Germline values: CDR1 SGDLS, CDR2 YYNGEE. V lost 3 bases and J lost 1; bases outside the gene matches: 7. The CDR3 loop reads CASSGPGRDAKNIQYF. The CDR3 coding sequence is TGTGCCAGCAGCGGACCGGGGAGGGACGCCAAAAACATTCAGTACTTC.

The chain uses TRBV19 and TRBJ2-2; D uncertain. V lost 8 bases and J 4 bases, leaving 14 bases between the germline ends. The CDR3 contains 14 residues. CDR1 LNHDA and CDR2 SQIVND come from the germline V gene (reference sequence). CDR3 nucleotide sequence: TGTGCCAGTCATGTGACATACCCCACCGGGGAGCTGTTTTTT. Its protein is CASHVTYPTGELFF.

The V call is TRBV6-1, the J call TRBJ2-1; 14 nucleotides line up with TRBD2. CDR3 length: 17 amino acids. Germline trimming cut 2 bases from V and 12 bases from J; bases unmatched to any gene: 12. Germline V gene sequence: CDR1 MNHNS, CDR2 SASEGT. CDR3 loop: CASSESLGTSGRNRQFF. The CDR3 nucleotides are TGTGCCAGCAGTGAAAGTTTGGGGACTAGCGGGAGAAACCGGCAGTTCTTC.

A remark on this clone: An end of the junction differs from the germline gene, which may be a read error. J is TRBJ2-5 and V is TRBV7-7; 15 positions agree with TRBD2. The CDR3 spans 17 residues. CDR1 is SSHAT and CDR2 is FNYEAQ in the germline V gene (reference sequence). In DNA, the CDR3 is TGTGCTAGCAGCTCGGGACTAGCGGGGGGCTACCAAGAGACCCAGTACTTC. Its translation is CASSSGLAGGYQETQYF.

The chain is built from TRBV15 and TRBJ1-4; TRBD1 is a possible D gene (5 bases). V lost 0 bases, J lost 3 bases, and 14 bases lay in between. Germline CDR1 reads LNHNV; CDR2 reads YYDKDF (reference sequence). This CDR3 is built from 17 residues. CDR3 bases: TGTGCCACCAGCAGAGAAGGAACGGGGGTGGCTAATGAAAAACTGTTTTTT. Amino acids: CATSREGTGVANEKLFF.

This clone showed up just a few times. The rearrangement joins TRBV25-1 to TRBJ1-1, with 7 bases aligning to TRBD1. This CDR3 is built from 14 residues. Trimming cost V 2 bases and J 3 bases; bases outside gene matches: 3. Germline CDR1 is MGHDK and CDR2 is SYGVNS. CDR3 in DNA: TGTGCCAGCAGTGAACTTGGGACAGACACTGAAGCTTTCTTT. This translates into CASSELGTDTEAFF. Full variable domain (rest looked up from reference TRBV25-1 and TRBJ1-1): EADIYQTPRYLVIGTGKKITLECSQTMGHDKMYWYQQDPGMELHLIHYSYGVNSTEKGDLSSESTVSRIRTEHFPLTLESARPSHTSQYLCASSELGTDTEAFFGQGTRLTVV.

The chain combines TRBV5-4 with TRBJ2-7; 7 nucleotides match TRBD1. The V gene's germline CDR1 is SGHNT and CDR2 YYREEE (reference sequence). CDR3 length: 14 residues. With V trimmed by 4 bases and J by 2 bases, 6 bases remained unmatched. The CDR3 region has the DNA TGTGCCAGCAGCCCGGACAGGTTGCCCTACGAGCAGTACTTC. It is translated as CASSPDRLPYEQYF.

For the CDR3, the DNA is TGCGCCAGCAGCCAAGAAAGGAGACTAGCGGGAGTCATCTCCTACAATGAGCAGTTCTTC. Protein: CASSQERRLAGVISYNEQFF. The chain employs TRBV4-3 and TRBJ2-1, with 12 bases aligning to TRBD2. Germline lookup yields CDR1 LGHNA and CDR2 YSLEER. This CDR3 contains 20 residues. J gave up 0 bases and V 0 bases, and 9 bases lay outside the gene matches.

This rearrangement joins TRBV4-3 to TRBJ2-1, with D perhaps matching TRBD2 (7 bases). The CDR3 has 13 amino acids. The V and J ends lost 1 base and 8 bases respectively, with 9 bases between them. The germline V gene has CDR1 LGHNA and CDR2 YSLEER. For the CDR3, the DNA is TGCGCCAGCAGCCAAGGGGGGGGGCATGAGCAGTTCTTC. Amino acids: CASSQGGGHEQFF.

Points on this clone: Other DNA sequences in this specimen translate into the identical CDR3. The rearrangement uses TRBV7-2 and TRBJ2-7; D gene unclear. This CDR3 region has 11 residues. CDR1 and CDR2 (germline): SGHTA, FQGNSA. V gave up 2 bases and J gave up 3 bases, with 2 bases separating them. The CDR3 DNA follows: TGTGCCAGCAGCTTACGCTACGAGCAGTACTTC. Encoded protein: CASSLRYEQYF.

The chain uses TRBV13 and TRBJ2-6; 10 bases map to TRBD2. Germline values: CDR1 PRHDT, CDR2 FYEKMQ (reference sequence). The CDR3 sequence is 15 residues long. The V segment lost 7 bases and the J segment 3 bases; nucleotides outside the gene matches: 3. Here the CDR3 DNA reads TGTGCCAGCAAAGCGGGGGGGGATGGGGCCAACGTCCTGACTTTC. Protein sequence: CASKAGGDGANVLTF.